This TCR beta chain is from a study of regulatory T cells in long-lasting Graves disease. Both iRepertoire HTBI primers and Arm-PCR of CDR3 regions were used to build the TCR beta libraries. One entry per CDR3 protein, called by TCRdb with MiXCR from the multiplex PCR reads. The table includes fewer than 650,000 distinct CDR3 sequences, 15% to 20% detected once. Germline CDR1 and CDR2: MDHEN and SYDVKM. V was clipped by 6 bases and J by 0 bases; unmatched bases: 11. CDR3 length equals 16 residues. This clonotype showed up many times. Sample time point: newly diagnosed GD, antithyroid drugs for less than 3 months. Scientists built the TCR library using RNA that was extracted from PBMCs. These sequences were also reported in another study, on T cells in Graves' hyperthyroidism and ophthalmopathy.

The sample in question was peripheral blood mononuclear cells (PBMCs), obtained at new diagnosis, from a patient treated with antithyroid drugs. J is TRBJ2-7 and V is TRBV28; 7 nucleotides agree with TRBD2. The sequence was obtained from a woman aged 25 to 39 with Graves disease. Written as DNA, the CDR3 is TGTGCCAGCAGCACCGGGGGGACTCAAAGCTCCTACGAGCAGTACTTC. Translated: CASSTGGTQSSYEQYF.